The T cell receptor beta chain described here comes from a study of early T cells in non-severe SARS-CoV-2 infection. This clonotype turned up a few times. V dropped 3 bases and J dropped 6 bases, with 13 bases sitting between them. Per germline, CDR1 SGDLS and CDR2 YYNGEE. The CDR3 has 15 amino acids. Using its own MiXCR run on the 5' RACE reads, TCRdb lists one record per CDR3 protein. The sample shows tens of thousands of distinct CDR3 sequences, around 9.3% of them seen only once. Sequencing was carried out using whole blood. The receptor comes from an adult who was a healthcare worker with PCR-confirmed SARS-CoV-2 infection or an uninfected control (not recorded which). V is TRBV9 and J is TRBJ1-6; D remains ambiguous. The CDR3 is CASSALNSFNSPLHF. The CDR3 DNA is TGTGCCAGCAGCGCCTTGAACAGCTTTAATTCACCCCTCCACTTT.